This TCR beta chain comes out of a study of memory CD4+ T cells and cytomegalovirus serostatus. Study-wide context: Healthy Belgian adult donors included nine or ten CMV-positive and some 23 CMV-negative people.

Single viable CD3+CD4+CD8-CD45RO+ cells were sorted as the memory CD4+ T cells. Repertoires were generated with immunoSEQ multiplex PCR, while TCRdb's copy carries only in-frame clones and drops some. The sample lists approximately 41,000 clones, over 65% occurring once. The receptor's source is an adult in good health and CMV-seronegative. The sample taken for sequencing was memory CD4+ T cells from blood.

The CDR3 DNA reads as TGTGCCTGGAGTGGGCAGGGGTTTATGGGCTACACCTTC. This gives the protein CAWSGQGFMGYTF. This rearrangement joins TRBV30 to TRBJ1-2; weak D call: TRBD1 (6 bases). The CDR3 consists of 13 residues. Germline lookup yields CDR1 GTSNPN and CDR2 SVGIG (reference sequence). The ends were cut back, 1 base at V and 8 bases at J, with 14 bases in the middle. Using reference TRBV30 and TRBJ1-2 for the parts outside the CDR3, the full variable domain is SQTIHQWPATLVQPVGSPLSLECTVEGTSNPNLYWYRQAAGRGLQLLFYSVGIGQISSEVPQNLSASRPQDRQFILSSKKLLLSDSGFYLCAWSGQGFMGYTFGSGTRLTVV.